The clone carrying this T cell receptor beta chain was found a few times. The data belong to a study of blood T cell repertoires in COVID-19. Study-level background: Material from acute and convalescent COVID-19 was sourced from the United States, Italy and Spain. The cDNA or gDNA used as material had been derived from T cells, B-cell-depleted T cells, or PBMCs.

How the authors handled the data: Reference gene primers were amplified, and this amplification served to estimate nucleated cell counts. Assay used: immunoSEQ multiplex PCR; TCRdb lists only in-frame clones, some missing. V, J and clone size derive from that table, while D and trimming were established from the DNA sequence. The sample contains about 120,000 clones, around 80% of which appear only once. The receptor's source is a woman aged 80 or older with acute or convalescent COVID-19. The sequenced sample was peripheral blood.

CDR3 DNA sequence: TGTGCCAGCAGTTTATGGCGGGGGGCTGAAGCTTTCTTT. Translating it yields CASSLWRGAEAFF. The chain uses TRBV27 and TRBJ1-1; weak D call: TRBD1 (5 bases). The CDR3 length is 13 residues. Germline lookup yields CDR1 MNHEY and CDR2 SMNVEV (reference sequence). The V end was cut by 1 base, the J end by 6 bases, with 9 bases between.